Each of the 11 T cell receptor beta chains below was sequenced from the same sample in a study of Graves' ophthalmopathy and Graves' hyperthyroidism. RNA transcripts yielded amplified TCR beta CDR3 regions. In the first round, RT-PCR was carried out with HTBI primers, and a multiplex PCR formed the second round. TCRdb ran MiXCR on the multiplex PCR reads and lists one entry per CDR3 protein. The sample consists of about 380,000 distinct CDR3 sequences, approximately 15% of them appearing once. Input material: peripheral blood. Receptor source: a woman under 30 with stable Graves' hyperthyroidism.

This clonotype has a handful of counts. The V and J genes are TRBV7-2 and TRBJ2-7; D may correspond to TRBD1 or TRBD2 (5 bases each). The CDR3 length is 13 residues. Per the germline V gene, CDR1 is SGHTA and CDR2 is FQGNSA. Trimming stripped 4 bases from V and 12 bases from J, with 19 bases between. The CDR3 nucleotides are TGTGCCAGCAGCTGGGACCCTGCCCGGACCCCGTACTTC. Amino acids: CASSWDPARTPYF.

The chain recombines TRBV28 with TRBJ1-5; 8 bases fit TRBD1. V lost 5 bases to trimming and J lost 6 bases; unmatched junction nucleotides: 6. Germline CDR1 is MDHEN and CDR2 is SYDVKM. The CDR3 is 14 residues long. The CDR3 reads CASSSPDRVQPQHF. The CDR3 bases are TGTGCCAGCAGTAGCCCGGACAGGGTTCAGCCCCAGCATTTT.

In the case of this clonotype: A much larger clone is a single base away; this may be a read error. A read error is likely, as this CDR3 ends without the conserved phenylalanine or tryptophan. The V and J genes are TRBV24-1 and TRBJ1-1; D not resolved. Per the germline V gene, CDR1 is KGHDR and CDR2 is SFDVKD. The CDR3 length is 15 residues. The DNA for the CDR3 is TGTGCCACCAGTGATGGCCCCCCGAAGAACGCTGAAGCTTTCTTG. The encoded protein is CATSDGPPKNAEAFL.

In this sample, this clonotype turned up many times. The rearrangement joins TRBV6-8 to TRBJ1-5; D gene unclear. V was trimmed by 8 bases and J by 1 base, leaving 15 bases between them. Germline CDR1 and CDR2: MNHGY and SAAAGT. CDR3 size: 15 residues. The CDR3 loop reads CASGEPAGSNQPQHF. The CDR3 region has the DNA TGTGCCAGCGGAGAACCCGCGGGGAGCAATCAGCCCCAGCATTTT.

Many counts were recorded for this clonotype. The chain carries TRBV20-1 and TRBJ2-7, with D possibly matching TRBD1 (6 bases). V was shortened by 6 bases and J by 2 bases, with 17 bases between the two germline ends. CDR1 and CDR2 (germline): DFQATT, SNEGSKA (reference sequence). The CDR3 has 14 residues. CDR3 DNA: TGCAGTGCCAGGGGCGTCCTCGAAACCTACGAGCAGTACTTC. Protein product: CSARGVLETYEQYF.

The rearrangement links TRBV12-3 or TRBV12-4 to TRBJ1-5; D may be TRBD1 (5 bases). This CDR3 has 16 amino acids. Trimming took 4 bases from V and 3 from J, leaving 16 bases between them. The CDR3 sequence: CASSYSAGRLNQPQHF. The CDR3 DNA reads TGTGCCAGCAGTTATTCGGCAGGGAGGCTCAATCAGCCCCAGCATTTT.

This clonotype has just a few counts. The chain couples TRBV24-1 to TRBJ2-2, with D tentatively TRBD1 (5 bases). The CDR3 spans 15 residues. The V end was cut by 6 bases, the J end by 4 bases, with 14 bases between. Per the germline V gene, CDR1 is KGHDR and CDR2 is SFDVKD. The CDR3 reads CATSFAGSSTGELFF. In DNA form, the CDR3 reads TGTGCCACCAGTTTTGCAGGGTCATCCACCGGGGAGCTGTTTTTT.

This clonotype was counted ten times or more. This rearrangement joins TRBV5-1 to TRBJ1-1, with D uncertain. CDR3 size: 14 residues. Trimming removed 2 bases from V and 2 bases from J, with 10 bases in between. Germline V gene data show CDR1 as SGHRS and CDR2 as YFSETQ. CDR3 residues: CASSLQTSNTEAFF. The CDR3 region has the DNA TGCGCCAGCAGCTTACAGACCTCAAACACTGAAGCTTTCTTT.

This clonotype has at least ten counts. The genes are TRBV6-5 and TRBJ2-2; 7 bases agree with TRBD1. This CDR3 region has 15 residues. Germline V lookup: CDR1 MNHEY, CDR2 SVGAGI. Trimming removed 3 bases from V and 4 bases from J; junction bases left unmatched: 5. The DNA for the CDR3 is TGTGCCAGCAGTTATACACAGGGGAGCACCGGGGAGCTGTTTTTT. This sequence encodes CASSYTQGSTGELFF.

This clonotype was counted a few times. This chain connects TRBV20-1 to TRBJ1-1; TRBD1 matches at 11 bases. Trimming removed 0 bases from V and 1 base from J; junction bases left unmatched: 7. This CDR3 contains 17 residues. Per the germline V gene, CDR1 is DFQATT and CDR2 is SNEGSKA (reference sequence). Written as DNA, the CDR3 is TGCAGTGCTAGAGAACCGGACAGGGGGCCACCGAACACTGAAGCTTTCTTT. Amino acid sequence: CSAREPDRGPPNTEAFF.

There are many counts of this clonotype. The rearrangement links TRBV5-5 to TRBJ1-2, with D unresolved. The CDR3 is 14 amino acids. V lost 2 bases and J lost 2, with 10 bases in between. Germline CDR1 SGHKS, CDR2 YYEKEE (reference sequence). CDR3 protein: CASSLKGANYGYTF. The CDR3, as DNA: TGTGCCAGCAGCTTAAAGGGCGCGAACTATGGCTACACCTTC.